This passage covers 14 T cell receptor beta chains from one sample sequenced in a study of blood T cell repertoires in COVID-19. Some clones are missing from TCRdb's copy, which holds only in-frame ones; the method was immunoSEQ multiplex PCR. Seen here are roughly 340,000 clones, over 80% observed once, and the top ten hold just under 6.5%. Material: peripheral blood. All receptors come from a woman aged 45-60 years with COVID-19, enrolled during active disease.

The rearrangement joins TRBV13 to TRBJ1-1; 8 bases are shared with TRBD1. Germline lookup yields CDR1 PRHDT and CDR2 FYEKMQ (reference sequence). V lost 4 bases and J lost 11; bases outside the gene matches: 12. The CDR3 runs to 14 residues. CDR3 sequence: CASSSHDRGRGAFF. CDR3 in DNA: TGTGCCAGCAGCTCCCACGACAGGGGCCGAGGGGCTTTCTTT. The whole variable domain, filled in from reference TRBV13 and TRBJ1-1, reads AAGVIQSPRHLIKEKRETATLKCYPIPRHDTVYWYQQGPGQDPQFLISFYEKMQSDKGSIPDRFSAQQFSDYHSELNMSSLELGDSALYFCASSSHDRGRGAFFGQGTRLTVV.

CDR3 in amino acids: CASSPGQGAGEAFF. The CDR3 DNA sequence: TGTGCCAGCTCACCTGGACAGGGGGCGGGTGAAGCTTTCTTT. The chain uses TRBV18 and TRBJ1-1, with 11 bases lining up with TRBD1. Trimming took 3 bases from V and 7 from J; bases not matched to a gene: 4. CDR1 is KGHSH and CDR2 is LQKENI in the germline V gene. This CDR3 is built from 14 residues.

This sequence joins TRBV18 and TRBJ1-2; TRBD1 agrees at 7 bases. This CDR3 region has 17 residues. After removal of 4 bases from V and 8 bases from J, the junction contained 19 bases not matched to a gene. Germline V CDR1 and CDR2: KGHSH, LQKENI. Written as DNA, the CDR3 is TGTGCCAGCTCACTTACTCGGGACAGCCCTGGGGTTGTCGGCTACACCTTC. It is translated as CASSLTRDSPGVVGYTF.

The chain carries TRBV5-1 and TRBJ2-7; perhaps TRBD2 as D (6 bases). The germline CDR1 and CDR2 sequences are SGHRS and YFSETQ. The CDR3 length is 14 residues. Trimming took off 6 bases at V and 5 bases at J, with 18 bases between the two ends. The CDR3 spells CASKKGRNFDEQYF. The CDR3 DNA is TGCGCCAGCAAAAAAGGGAGGAACTTTGACGAGCAGTACTTC.

This chain joins TRBV5-6 and TRBJ2-7; possibly TRBD2 for D (6 bases). Trimming left V 2 bases short and J 4 bases short, with 10 bases between. This CDR3 contains 13 residues. Germline-derived CDR1 and CDR2 are SGHDT and YYEEEE. CDR3 residues: CASSFGTFYEQYF. CDR3 DNA sequence: TGTGCCAGCAGCTTCGGGACTTTTTACGAGCAGTACTTC.

This rearrangement joins TRBV3-1 (or the pseudogene TRBV3-2) to TRBJ2-7; TRBD2 aligns across 9 bases. Trimming removed 0 bases from V and 4 bases from J; junction bases left unmatched: 10. CDR1 is LGHDT and CDR2 is YNNKEL in the germline V gene (reference sequence). The CDR3 is 17 amino acids. The CDR3 sequence is CASSQDRAGGFHYEQYF. The CDR3 DNA follows: TGTGCCAGCAGCCAAGATCGAGCGGGAGGCTTCCATTACGAGCAGTACTTC.

This chain uses TRBV29-1 with TRBJ1-6; unclear D gene. The CDR3 covers 13 residues. Trimming took 5 bases from V and 0 from J, leaving 5 bases between them. Germline V gene data show CDR1 as SQVTM and CDR2 as ANQGSEA. The CDR3: CSVQVSYNSPLHF. The DNA for the CDR3 is TGCAGCGTTCAGGTCTCCTATAATTCACCCCTCCACTTT.

This clone was seen a single time. This chain connects TRBV5-6 to TRBJ1-1; perhaps TRBD1 as D (5 bases). The CDR3 length is 13 residues. CDR1 is SGHDT and CDR2 is YYEEEE in the germline V gene. Trimming took 0 bases from V and 4 from J, leaving 7 bases between them. The CDR3 DNA reads as TGTGCCAGCAGCTTGGTCCAGGGCACTGAAGCTTTCTTT. This translates into CASSLVQGTEAFF.

J is TRBJ2-3 and V is TRBV10-3; TRBD2 matches at 9 bases. CDR1 ENHRY and CDR2 SYGVKD come from the germline V gene. The trim removed 3 bases at V and 3 bases at J, leaving 4 bases unmatched. This CDR3 has 15 residues. The CDR3 is CAISDQAGGTDTQYF. In DNA form, the CDR3 reads TGTGCCATCAGTGATCAGGCGGGGGGGACAGATACGCAGTATTTT.

The V call is TRBV29-1, the J call TRBJ1-2, with 8 bases that match TRBD1. V lost 6 bases to trimming and J lost 8 bases; unmatched junction nucleotides: 5. This CDR3 is built from 11 residues. CDR1 and CDR2 (germline): SQVTM, ANQGSEA. This chain's CDR3 is CSVDRVGGYTF. CDR3 bases: TGCAGCGTGGACAGGGTTGGCGGCTACACCTTC.

This chain connects TRBV3-1 (or the pseudogene TRBV3-2) to TRBJ1-1; 7 bases line up with TRBD1. Germline loops: CDR1 LGHDT, CDR2 YNNKEL (reference sequence). CDR3 length equals 16 residues. V was pared by 1 base and J by 0 bases, with 5 bases of the junction left unmatched. The CDR3 region is CASSQVEGQMNTEAFF. CDR3 sequence (DNA): TGTGCCAGCAGCCAAGTAGAGGGACAGATGAACACTGAAGCTTTCTTT.

The V and J genes are TRBV18 and TRBJ2-3, with D perhaps TRBD2 (6 bases). Trimming removed 0 bases at V and 0 bases at J, with 10 bases between. Germline V lookup: CDR1 KGHSH, CDR2 LQKENI. The CDR3 extends over 16 amino acids. DNA for the CDR3: TGTGCCAGCTCACCACCGGTCGGGGGTAGCACAGATACGCAGTATTTT. Protein product: CASSPPVGGSTDTQYF.

The chain employs TRBV12-3 or TRBV12-4 and TRBJ1-1; D is undetermined. Trimming stripped 7 bases from V and 4 bases from J, with 4 bases between. This CDR3 is built from 10 residues. CDR3: CASTGTEAFF. The CDR3 nucleotides read TGTGCCAGCACCGGCACTGAAGCTTTCTTT.

The chain joins TRBV27 to TRBJ2-1; tentative D call: TRBD2 (5 bases). Germline V gene data show CDR1 as MNHEY and CDR2 as SMNVEV (reference sequence). The CDR3 extends over 16 amino acids. The V and J ends lost 5 bases and 2 bases respectively, with 16 bases between them. CDR3 in amino acids: CASSASLLGPYNEQFF. The CDR3 bases are TGTGCCAGCAGTGCCAGTCTACTAGGGCCCTACAATGAGCAGTTCTTC.